These T cell receptor beta chains were read from a single sample in a study of T cells in Graves' hyperthyroidism and ophthalmopathy. TCRdb called the multiplex PCR reads again in MiXCR, with one record for every CDR3 protein. The repertoire has around 350,000 distinct CDR3 sequences, 15% to 17% of them found once; the top ten carry roughly a quarter. Sequenced material: blood. The receptors derive from a woman between 18 and 29 years old with Graves' hyperthyroidism that later progressed to Graves' ophthalmopathy. CDR3s include the opening cysteine and the closing phenylalanine or tryptophan. A D gene is named only where the DNA matches it firmly. Size values are once, few and many counts, or a class for expanded clones, and some rows have none.

d_gene	v_gene	len	j_gene	abundance	CDR3nt	CDR3aa
TRBD1	TRBV18	14	TRBJ2-7	many	TGTGCCAGCTCACTTCGACAGGGGACCTACGAGCAGTACTTC	CASSLRQGTYEQYF
.	TRBV12-3/TRBV12-4	13	TRBJ2-5	many	TGTGCCAGCAGACAAACAGGTGAAGAGACCCAGTACTTC	CASRQTGEETQYF
TRBD1	TRBV10-3	16	TRBJ2-6	few	TGTGCCATCGCTGGACAGGGCGATCCTGGGGCCAACGTCCTGACTTTC	CAIAGQGDPGANVLTF
TRBD1	TRBV27	16	TRBJ2-2	few	TGTGCCAGCAGTTTATTAGGGGACAGGGGCCCCGGGGAGCTGTTTTTT	CASSLLGDRGPGELFF
.	TRBV6-4	13	TRBJ2-1	.	TGTGCCAGCAGTGATGGTGTTCATAATGAGCAGTTCTTC	CASSDGVHNEQFF
.	TRBV6-2/TRBV6-3	13	TRBJ2-5	many	TGTGCCAGCAGTCAGGACATTCAAGAGACCCAGTACTTC	CASSQDIQETQYF
TRBD2	TRBV6-2/TRBV6-3	15	TRBJ2-7	many	TGTGCCAGCAGCCGAACTAGCGGGGGCTCCTACGAGCAGTACTTC	CASSRTSGGSYEQYF
TRBD1	TRBV7-2	16	TRBJ2-3	many	TGTGCCAGCAGCTTCGACAGGGGGCTAAGCACAGATACGCAGTATTTT	CASSFDRGLSTDTQYF
.	TRBV20-1	15	TRBJ1-5	.	TGCAGTGCTAGAGAGGGGGAGGGGGACAATCAGCCCCAGCATTTT	CSAREGEGDNQPQHF
TRBD1	TRBV19	13	TRBJ2-7	few	TGTGCCAGTGCCAAGACAGGGGTGTACGAGCAGTACTTC	CASAKTGVYEQYF
.	TRBV30	13	TRBJ2-7	many	TGTGCCTGGAACTCCGGGGCGGGCTACGAGCAGTACTTC	CAWNSGAGYEQYF
.	TRBV3-1	14	TRBJ2-1	many	TGTGCCAGCAGCCCCAGTCCAGGATACAATGAGCAGTTCTTC	CASSPSPGYNEQFF
TRBD1	TRBV2	15	TRBJ1-2	few	TGTGCCAGCACAGAGGTGACAGGGGGCATCTATGGCTACACCTTC	CASTEVTGGIYGYTF
TRBD2	TRBV4-3	15	TRBJ2-1	.	TGCGCCAGCAGCCCCGGGACTAGAACGTACAATGAGCAGTTCTTC	CASSPGTRTYNEQFF
TRBD2	TRBV6-1	14	TRBJ2-5	few	TGTGCCAGCACCTTAGCGGGAGTGGGAGAGACCCAGTACTTC	CASTLAGVGETQYF